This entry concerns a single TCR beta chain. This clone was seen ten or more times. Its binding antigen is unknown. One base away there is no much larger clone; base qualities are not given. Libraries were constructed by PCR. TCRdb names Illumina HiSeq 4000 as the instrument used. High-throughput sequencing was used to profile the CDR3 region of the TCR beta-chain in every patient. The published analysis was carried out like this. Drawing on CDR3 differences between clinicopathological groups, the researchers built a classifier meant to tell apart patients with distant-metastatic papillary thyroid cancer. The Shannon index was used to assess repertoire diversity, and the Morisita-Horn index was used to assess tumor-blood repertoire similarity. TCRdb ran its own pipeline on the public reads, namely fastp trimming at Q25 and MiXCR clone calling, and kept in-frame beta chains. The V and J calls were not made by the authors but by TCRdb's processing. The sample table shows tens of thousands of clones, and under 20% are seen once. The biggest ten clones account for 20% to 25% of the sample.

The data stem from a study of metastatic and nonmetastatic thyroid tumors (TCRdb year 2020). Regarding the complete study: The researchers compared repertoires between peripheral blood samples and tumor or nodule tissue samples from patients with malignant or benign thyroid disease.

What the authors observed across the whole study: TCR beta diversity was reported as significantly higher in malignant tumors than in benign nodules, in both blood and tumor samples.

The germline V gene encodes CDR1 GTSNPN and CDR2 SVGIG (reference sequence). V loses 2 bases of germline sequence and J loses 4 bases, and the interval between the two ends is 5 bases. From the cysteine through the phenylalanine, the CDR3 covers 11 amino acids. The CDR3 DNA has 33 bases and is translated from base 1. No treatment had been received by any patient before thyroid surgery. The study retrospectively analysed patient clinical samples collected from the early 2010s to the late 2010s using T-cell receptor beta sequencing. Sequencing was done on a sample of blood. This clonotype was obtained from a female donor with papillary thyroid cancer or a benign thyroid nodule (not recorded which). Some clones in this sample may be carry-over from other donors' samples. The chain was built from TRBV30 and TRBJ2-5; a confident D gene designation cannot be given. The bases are TGTGCCTGGAGTTGGGGAGAGACCCAGTACTTC. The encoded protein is CAWSWGETQYF.